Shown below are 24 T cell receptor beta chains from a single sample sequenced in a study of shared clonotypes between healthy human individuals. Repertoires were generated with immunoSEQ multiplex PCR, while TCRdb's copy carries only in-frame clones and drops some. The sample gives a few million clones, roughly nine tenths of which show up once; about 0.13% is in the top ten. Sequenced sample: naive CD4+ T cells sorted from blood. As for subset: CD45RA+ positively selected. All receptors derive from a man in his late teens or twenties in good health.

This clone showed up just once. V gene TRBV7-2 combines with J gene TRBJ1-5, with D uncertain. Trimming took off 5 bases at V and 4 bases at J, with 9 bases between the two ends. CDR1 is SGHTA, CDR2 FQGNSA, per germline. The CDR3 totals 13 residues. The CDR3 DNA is TGTGCCAGCAGCATCACAGAGAATCAGCCCCAGCATTTT. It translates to CASSITENQPQHF.

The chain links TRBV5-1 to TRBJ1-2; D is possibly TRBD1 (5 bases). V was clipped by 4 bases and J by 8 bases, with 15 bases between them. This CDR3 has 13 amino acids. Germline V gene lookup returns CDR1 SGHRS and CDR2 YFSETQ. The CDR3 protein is CASSEGTAGGYTF. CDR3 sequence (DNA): TGCGCCAGCAGCGAAGGGACGGCCGGGGGCTACACCTTC.

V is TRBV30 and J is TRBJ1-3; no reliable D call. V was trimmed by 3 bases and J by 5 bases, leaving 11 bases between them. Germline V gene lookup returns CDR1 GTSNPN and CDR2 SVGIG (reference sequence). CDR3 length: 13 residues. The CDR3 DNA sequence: TGTGCCTGGAGAGCCGGGCCCAGAAACACCATATATTTT. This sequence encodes CAWRAGPRNTIYF.

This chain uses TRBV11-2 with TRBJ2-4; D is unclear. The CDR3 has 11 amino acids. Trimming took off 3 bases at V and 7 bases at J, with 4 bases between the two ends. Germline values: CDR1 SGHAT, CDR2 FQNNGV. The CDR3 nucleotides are TGTGCCAGCAGCTTGACGAACATTCAGTACTTC. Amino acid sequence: CASSLTNIQYF.

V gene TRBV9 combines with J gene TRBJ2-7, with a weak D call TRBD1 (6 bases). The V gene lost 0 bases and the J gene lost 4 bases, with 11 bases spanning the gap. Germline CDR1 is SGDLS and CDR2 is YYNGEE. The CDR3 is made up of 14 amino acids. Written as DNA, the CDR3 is TGTGCCAGCAGCGTAGTCAGGGGCCGGTACGAGCAGTACTTC. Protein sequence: CASSVVRGRYEQYF.

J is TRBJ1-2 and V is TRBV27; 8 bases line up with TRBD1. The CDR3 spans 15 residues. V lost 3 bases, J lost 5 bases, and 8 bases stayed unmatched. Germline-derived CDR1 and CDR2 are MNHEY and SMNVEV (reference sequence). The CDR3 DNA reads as TGTGCCAGCAGTTTCGGGCAGGGGGCGTATTATGGCTACACCTTC. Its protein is CASSFGQGAYYGYTF.

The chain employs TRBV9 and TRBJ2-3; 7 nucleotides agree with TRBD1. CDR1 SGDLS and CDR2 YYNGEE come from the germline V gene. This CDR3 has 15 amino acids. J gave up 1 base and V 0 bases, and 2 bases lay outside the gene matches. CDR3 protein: CASSVEGAGTDTQYF. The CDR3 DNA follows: TGTGCCAGCAGCGTAGAGGGGGCTGGCACAGATACGCAGTATTTT.

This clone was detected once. The CDR3 nucleotides read TGCGCCAGCAGCCAAGATTCAGCCGACGGAGCCCAGTACTTC. This gives the protein CASSQDSADGAQYF. The chain is built from TRBV4-3 and TRBJ2-5; D ambiguous. V shed 0 bases and J shed 9 bases, with 14 bases lying between them. CDR1 LGHNA and CDR2 YSLEER come from the germline V gene. The CDR3 extends over 14 amino acids.

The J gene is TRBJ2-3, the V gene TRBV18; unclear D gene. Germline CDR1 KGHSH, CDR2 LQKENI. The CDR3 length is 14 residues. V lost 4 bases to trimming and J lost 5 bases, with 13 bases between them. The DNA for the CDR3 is TGTGCCAGCTCACAACTATACTGGGGAGATACGCAGTATTTT. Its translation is CASSQLYWGDTQYF.

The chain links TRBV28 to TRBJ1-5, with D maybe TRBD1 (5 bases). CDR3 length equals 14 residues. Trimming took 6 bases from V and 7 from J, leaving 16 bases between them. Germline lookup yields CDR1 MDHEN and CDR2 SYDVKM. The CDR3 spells CASSSRAKIQPQHF. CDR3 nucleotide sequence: TGTGCCAGCAGCTCCAGGGCAAAAATACAGCCCCAGCATTTT. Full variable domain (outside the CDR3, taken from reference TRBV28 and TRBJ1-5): DVKVTQSSRYLVKRTGEKVFLECVQDMDHENMFWYRQDPGLGLRLIYFSYDVKMKEKGDIPEGYSVSREKKERFSLILESASTNQTSMYLCASSSRAKIQPQHFGDGTRLSIL.

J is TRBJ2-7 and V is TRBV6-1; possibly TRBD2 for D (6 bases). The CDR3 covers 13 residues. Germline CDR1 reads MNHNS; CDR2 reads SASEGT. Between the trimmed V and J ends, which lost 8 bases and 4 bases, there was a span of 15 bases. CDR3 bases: TGTGCCAGCGGGCGGGGAGGAGGGTACGAGCAGTACTTC. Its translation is CASGRGGGYEQYF.

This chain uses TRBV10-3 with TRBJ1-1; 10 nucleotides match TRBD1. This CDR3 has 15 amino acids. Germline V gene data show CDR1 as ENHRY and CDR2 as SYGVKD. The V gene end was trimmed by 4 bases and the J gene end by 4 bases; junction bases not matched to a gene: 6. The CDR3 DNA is TGTGCCATCAGTGGACAGGGGGCTCAAGGCACTGAAGCTTTCTTT. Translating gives CAISGQGAQGTEAFF.

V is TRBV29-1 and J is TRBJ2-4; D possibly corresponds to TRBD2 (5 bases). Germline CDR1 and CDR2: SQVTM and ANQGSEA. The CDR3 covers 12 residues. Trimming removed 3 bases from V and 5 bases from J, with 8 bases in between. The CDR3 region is CSVDPGENIQYF. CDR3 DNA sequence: TGCAGCGTTGACCCCGGGGAAAACATTCAGTACTTC.

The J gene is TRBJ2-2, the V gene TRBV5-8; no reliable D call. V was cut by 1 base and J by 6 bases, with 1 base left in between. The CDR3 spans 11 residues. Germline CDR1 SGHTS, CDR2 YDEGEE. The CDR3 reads CASSLPGELFF. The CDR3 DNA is TGTGCCAGCAGCTTGCCCGGGGAGCTGTTTTTT.

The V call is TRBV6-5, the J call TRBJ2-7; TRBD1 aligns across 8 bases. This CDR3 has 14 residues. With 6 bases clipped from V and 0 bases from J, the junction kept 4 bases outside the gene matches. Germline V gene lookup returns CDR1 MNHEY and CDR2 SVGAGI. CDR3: CASRNRGYSYEQYF. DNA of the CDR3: TGTGCCAGCAGGAACAGGGGGTACTCCTACGAGCAGTACTTC.

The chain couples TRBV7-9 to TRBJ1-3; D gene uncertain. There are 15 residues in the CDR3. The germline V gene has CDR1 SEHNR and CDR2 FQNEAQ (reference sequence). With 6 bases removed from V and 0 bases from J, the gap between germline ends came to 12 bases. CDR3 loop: CASRNRALSGNTIYF. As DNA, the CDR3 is TGTGCCAGCAGAAACCGGGCCCTCTCTGGAAACACCATATATTTT.

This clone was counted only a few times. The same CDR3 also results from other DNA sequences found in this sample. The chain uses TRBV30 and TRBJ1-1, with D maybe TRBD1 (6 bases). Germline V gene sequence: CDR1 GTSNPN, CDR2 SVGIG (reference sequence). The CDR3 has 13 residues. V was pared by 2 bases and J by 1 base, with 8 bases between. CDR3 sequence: CAWSRTANTEAFF. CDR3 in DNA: TGTGCCTGGAGTAGGACAGCGAACACTGAAGCTTTCTTT.

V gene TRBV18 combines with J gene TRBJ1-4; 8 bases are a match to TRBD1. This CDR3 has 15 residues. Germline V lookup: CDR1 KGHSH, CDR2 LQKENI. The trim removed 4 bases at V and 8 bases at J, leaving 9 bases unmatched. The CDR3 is CASSLTGGGEEKLFF. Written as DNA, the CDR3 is TGTGCCAGCTCACTAACAGGGGGAGGAGAAGAAAAACTGTTTTTT.

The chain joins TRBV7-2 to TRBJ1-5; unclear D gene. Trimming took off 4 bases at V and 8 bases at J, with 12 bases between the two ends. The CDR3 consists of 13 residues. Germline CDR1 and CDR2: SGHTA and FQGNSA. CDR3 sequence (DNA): TGTGCCAGCAGCTCCCGCGGGAATAAGCCCCAGCATTTT. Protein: CASSSRGNKPQHF.

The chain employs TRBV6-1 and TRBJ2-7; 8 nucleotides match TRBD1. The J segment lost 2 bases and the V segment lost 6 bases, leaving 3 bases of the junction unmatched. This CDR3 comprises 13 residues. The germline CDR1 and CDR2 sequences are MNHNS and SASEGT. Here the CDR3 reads CASRTTGAYEQYF. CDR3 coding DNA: TGTGCCAGCAGGACGACAGGGGCCTACGAGCAGTACTTC.

CDR3 amino acids: CASSPGTPLETQYF. The CDR3 DNA follows: TGTGCCAGCTCACCCGGGACTCCTTTAGAGACCCAGTACTTC. The chain couples TRBV18 to TRBJ2-5, with D maybe TRBD2 (6 bases). The germline CDR1 and CDR2 sequences are KGHSH and LQKENI. V was pared by 3 bases and J by 4 bases, with 12 bases between. The CDR3 contains 14 residues.

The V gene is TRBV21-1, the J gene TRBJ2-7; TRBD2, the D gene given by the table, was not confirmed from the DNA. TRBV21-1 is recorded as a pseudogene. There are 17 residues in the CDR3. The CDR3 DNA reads TGTGCCAGCAGCAAAGTAAGTCGGGGTGTAAGCTCCTACGAGCAGTACTTC. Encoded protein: CASSKVSRGVSSYEQYF.

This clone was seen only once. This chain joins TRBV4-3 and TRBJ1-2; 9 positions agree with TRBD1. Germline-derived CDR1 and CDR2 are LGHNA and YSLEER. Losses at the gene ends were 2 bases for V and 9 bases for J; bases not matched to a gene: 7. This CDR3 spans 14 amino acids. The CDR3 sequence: CASSQPGQGSSYTF. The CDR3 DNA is TGCGCCAGCAGCCAACCGGGACAGGGAAGTAGCTACACCTTC.

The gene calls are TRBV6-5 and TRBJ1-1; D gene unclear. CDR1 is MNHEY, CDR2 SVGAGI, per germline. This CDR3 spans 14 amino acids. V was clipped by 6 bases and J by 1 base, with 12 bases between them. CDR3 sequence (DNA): TGTGCCAGCAGACGAGATTGGGAGAACACTGAAGCTTTCTTT. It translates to CASRRDWENTEAFF.